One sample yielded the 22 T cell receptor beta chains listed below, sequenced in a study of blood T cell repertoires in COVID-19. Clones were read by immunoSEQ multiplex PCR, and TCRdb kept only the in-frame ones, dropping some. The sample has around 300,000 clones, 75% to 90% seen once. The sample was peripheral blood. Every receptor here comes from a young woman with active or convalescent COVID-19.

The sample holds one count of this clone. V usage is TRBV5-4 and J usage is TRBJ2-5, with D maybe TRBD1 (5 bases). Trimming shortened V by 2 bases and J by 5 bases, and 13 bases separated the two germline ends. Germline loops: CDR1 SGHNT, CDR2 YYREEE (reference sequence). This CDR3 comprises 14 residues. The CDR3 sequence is CASSFRGGVETQYF. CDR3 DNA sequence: TGTGCCAGCAGCTTTAGGGGTGGGGTCGAGACCCAGTACTTC.

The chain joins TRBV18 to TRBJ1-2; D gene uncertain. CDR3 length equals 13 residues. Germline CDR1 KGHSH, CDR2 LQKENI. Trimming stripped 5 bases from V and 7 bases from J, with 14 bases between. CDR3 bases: TGTGCCAGCTCAGAGGGCGACACAAGTGGCTACACCTTC. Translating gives CASSEGDTSGYTF.

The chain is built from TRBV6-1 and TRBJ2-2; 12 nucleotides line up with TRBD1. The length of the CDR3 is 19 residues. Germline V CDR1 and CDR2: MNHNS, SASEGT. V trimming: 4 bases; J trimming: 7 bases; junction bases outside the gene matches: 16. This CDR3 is CASSAWLEGQGALGGELFF. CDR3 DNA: TGTGCCAGCAGTGCCTGGCTGGAGGGACAGGGGGCGCTCGGCGGGGAGCTGTTTTTT.

CDR3 loop: CASSMGAGHYGYTF. CDR3 sequence (DNA): TGTGCCAGTAGTATGGGGGCAGGTCACTATGGCTACACCTTC. The V and J genes are TRBV19 and TRBJ1-2, with D perhaps TRBD1 (6 bases). CDR3 size: 14 residues. CDR1 is LNHDA and CDR2 is SQIVND in the germline V gene (reference sequence). Trimming pared 3 bases from V and 3 bases from J, leaving 11 bases between.

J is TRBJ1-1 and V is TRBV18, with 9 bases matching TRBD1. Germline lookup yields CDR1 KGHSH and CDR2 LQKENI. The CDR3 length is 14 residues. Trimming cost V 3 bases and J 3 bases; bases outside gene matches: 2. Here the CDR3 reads CASSPRTGDTEAFF. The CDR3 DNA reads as TGTGCCAGCTCACCCCGGACAGGGGACACTGAAGCTTTCTTT.

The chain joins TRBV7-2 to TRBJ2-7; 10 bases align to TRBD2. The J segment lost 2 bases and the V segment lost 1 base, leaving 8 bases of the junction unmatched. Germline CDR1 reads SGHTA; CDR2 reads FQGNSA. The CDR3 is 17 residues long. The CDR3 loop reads CASSLGLAGALTYEQYF. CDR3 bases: TGTGCCAGCAGCTTAGGGCTAGCGGGGGCGCTAACCTACGAGCAGTACTTC. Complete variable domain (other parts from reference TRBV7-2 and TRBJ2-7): GAGVSQSPSNKVTEKGKDVELRCDPISGHTALYWYRQSLGQGLEFLIYFQGNSAPDKSGLPSDRFSAERTGGSVSTLTIQRTQQEDSAVYLCASSLGLAGALTYEQYFGPGTRLTVT.

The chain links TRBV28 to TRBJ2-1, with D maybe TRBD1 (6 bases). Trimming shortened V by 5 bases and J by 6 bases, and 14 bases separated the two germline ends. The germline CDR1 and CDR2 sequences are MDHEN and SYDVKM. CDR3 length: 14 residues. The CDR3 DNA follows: TGTGCCAGCAGTAAACAGGACAGAAGCAATGAGCAGTTCTTC. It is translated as CASSKQDRSNEQFF.

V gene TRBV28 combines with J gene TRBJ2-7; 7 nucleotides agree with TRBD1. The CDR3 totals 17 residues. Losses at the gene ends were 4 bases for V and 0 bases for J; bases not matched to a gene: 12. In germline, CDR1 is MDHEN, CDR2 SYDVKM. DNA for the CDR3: TGTGCCAGCAGTTCAATATCCAGGACAGGTAGCTCCTACGAGCAGTACTTC. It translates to CASSSISRTGSSYEQYF.

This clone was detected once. CDR3 nucleotide sequence: TGTGCCAGCAGCCCTTTGGGGGGGAATAATTCACCCCTCCACTTT. Its protein product is CASSPLGGNNSPLHF. This rearrangement joins TRBV3-1 (or the pseudogene TRBV3-2) to TRBJ1-6, with D possibly matching TRBD1 (5 bases). Trimming shortened V by 4 bases and J by 5 bases, and 12 bases separated the two germline ends. In germline, CDR1 is LGHDT, CDR2 YNNKEL (reference sequence). The CDR3 covers 15 residues.

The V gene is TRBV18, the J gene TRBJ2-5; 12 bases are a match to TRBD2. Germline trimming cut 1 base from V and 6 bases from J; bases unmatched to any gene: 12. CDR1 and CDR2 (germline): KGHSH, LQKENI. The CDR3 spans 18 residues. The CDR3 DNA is TGTGCCAGCTCACCACTAGTGGTACTAGCGGGGGGCTCGAAGACCCAGTACTTC. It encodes CASSPLVVLAGGSKTQYF.

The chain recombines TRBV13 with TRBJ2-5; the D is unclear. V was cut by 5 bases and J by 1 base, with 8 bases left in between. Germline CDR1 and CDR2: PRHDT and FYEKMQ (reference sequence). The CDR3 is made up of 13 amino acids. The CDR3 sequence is CASSAVAQETQYF. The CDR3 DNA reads TGTGCCAGCAGCGCGGTTGCCCAAGAGACCCAGTACTTC.

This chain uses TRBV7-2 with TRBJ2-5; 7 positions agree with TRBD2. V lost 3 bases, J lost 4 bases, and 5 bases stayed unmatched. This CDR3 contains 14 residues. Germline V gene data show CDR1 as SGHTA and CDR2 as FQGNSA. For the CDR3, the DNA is TGTGCCAGCAGCTTTGGAACGGGGGGAGAGACCCAGTACTTC. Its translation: CASSFGTGGETQYF. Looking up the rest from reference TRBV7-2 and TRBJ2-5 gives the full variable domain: GAGVSQSPSNKVTEKGKDVELRCDPISGHTALYWYRQSLGQGLEFLIYFQGNSAPDKSGLPSDRFSAERTGGSVSTLTIQRTQQEDSAVYLCASSFGTGGETQYFGPGTRLLVL.

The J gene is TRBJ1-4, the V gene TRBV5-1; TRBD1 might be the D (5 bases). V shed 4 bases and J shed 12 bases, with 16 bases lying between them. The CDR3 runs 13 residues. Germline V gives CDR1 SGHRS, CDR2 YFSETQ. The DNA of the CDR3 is TGCGCCAGCAGCAACACCGGAGCCAGGGAACTGTTTTTT. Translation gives CASSNTGARELFF.

CDR3 in amino acids: CASSLEGTFDEQYF. The CDR3 DNA reads as TGTGCCAGCAGCTTAGAGGGGACATTCGACGAGCAGTACTTC. The chain is built from TRBV11-3 and TRBJ2-7, with D possibly TRBD1 on 6 matching bases. The CDR3 totals 14 residues. Germline-derived CDR1 and CDR2 are SGHNT and YENEEA. V lost 0 bases, J lost 5 bases, and 11 bases lay in between.

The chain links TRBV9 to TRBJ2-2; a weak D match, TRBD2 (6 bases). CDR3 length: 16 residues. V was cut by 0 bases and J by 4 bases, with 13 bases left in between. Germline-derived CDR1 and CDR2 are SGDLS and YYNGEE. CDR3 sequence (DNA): TGTGCCAGCAGCGTAGGCGGGGCGCCTTCCACCGGGGAGCTGTTTTTT. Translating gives CASSVGGAPSTGELFF.

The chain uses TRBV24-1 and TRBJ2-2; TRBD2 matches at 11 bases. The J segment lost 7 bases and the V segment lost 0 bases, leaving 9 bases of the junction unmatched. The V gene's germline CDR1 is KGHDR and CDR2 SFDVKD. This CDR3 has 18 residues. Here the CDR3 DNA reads TGTGCCACCAGTGATTTGGGCACTAGCGGGGGTTTTGTCGGGGAGCTGTTTTTT. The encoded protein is CATSDLGTSGGFVGELFF.

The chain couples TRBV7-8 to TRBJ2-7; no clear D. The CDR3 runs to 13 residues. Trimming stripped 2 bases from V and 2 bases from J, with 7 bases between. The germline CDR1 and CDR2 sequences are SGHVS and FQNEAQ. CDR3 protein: CASSLPGTYEQYF. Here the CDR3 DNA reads TGTGCCAGCAGCTTACCCGGTACCTACGAGCAGTACTTC.

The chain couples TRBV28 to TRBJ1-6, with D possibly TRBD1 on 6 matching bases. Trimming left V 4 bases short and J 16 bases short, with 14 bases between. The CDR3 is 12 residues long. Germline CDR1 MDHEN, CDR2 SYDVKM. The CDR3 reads CASSSGTPQLHF. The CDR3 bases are TGTGCCAGCAGTTCGGGGACACCTCAACTCCACTTT.

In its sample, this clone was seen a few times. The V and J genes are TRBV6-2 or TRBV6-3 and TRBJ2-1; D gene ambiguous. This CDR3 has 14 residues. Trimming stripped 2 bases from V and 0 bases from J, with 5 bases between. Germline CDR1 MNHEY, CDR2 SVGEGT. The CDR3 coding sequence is TGTGCCAGCAGTTACAAGAGCTCCTACAATGAGCAGTTCTTC. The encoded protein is CASSYKSSYNEQFF.

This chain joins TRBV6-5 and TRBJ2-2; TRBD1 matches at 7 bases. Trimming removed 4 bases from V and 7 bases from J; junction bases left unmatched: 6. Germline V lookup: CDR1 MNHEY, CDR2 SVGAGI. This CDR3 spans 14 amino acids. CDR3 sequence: CASSSGTEVGELFF. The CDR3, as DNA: TGTGCCAGCAGTTCCGGGACAGAGGTCGGGGAGCTGTTTTTT.

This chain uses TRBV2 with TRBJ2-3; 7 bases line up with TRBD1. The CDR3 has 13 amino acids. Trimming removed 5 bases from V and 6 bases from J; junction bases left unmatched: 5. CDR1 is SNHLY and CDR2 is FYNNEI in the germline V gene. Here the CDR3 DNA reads TGTGCCAGCAGTCTCGACAGGGAGGATACGCAGTATTTT. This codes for CASSLDREDTQYF.

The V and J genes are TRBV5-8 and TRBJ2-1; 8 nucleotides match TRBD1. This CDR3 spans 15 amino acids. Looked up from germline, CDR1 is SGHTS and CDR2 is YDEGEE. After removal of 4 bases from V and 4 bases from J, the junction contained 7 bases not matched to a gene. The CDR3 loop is CASSGPGQEYNEQFF. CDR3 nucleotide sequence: TGTGCCAGCAGCGGACCGGGACAGGAATACAATGAGCAGTTCTTC.